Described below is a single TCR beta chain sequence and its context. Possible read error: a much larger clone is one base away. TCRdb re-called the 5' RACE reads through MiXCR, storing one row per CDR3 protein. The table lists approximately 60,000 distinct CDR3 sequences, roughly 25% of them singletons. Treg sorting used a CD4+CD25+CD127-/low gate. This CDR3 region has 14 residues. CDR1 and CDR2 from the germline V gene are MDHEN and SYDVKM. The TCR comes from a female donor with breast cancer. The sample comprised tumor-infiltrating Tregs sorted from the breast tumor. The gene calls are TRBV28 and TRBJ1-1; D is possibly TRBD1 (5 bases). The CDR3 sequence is CAGSLYRWDTEAFF. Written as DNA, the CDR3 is TGTGCCGGCAGTTTATACAGGTGGGACACTGAAGCTTTCTTT.